One and the same sample provided the 20 T cell receptor beta chains below, sequenced in a study of sequential checkpoint blockade in melanoma. Produced via immunoSEQ multiplex PCR; TCRdb's table is partial and in-frame only. Of under 45,000 clones in the sample, 84% are singletons; the top ten hold roughly 6%. Documented treatment: randomized to nivolumab then ipilimumab (arm A) or the reverse (arm B). The sample was CD8+ T cells sorted from blood (inferred from file names), taken from a patient given nivolumab and ipilimumab in sequence. The receptors come from a human donor with melanoma.

V gene TRBV28 combines with J gene TRBJ1-2, with 8 bases matching TRBD1. The CDR3 is made up of 15 amino acids. Trimming cost V 2 bases and J 4 bases; bases outside gene matches: 6. The germline V gene has CDR1 MDHEN and CDR2 SYDVKM. CDR3 residues: CASSLDRGRFYGYTF. For the CDR3, the DNA is TGTGCCAGCAGTTTAGACAGGGGTCGTTTCTATGGCTACACCTTC.

The chain recombines TRBV28 with TRBJ2-3; tentatively, D is TRBD2 (5 bases). Germline values: CDR1 MDHEN, CDR2 SYDVKM. This CDR3 is 16 amino acids long. V lost 6 bases, J lost 0 bases, and 16 bases lay in between. CDR3 in DNA: TGTGCCAGCAGCCTAGCATGGGGAACAAGCACAGATACGCAGTATTTT. This sequence encodes CASSLAWGTSTDTQYF.

The gene calls are TRBV2 and TRBJ1-4; D remains unclear. Germline CDR1 is SNHLY and CDR2 is FYNNEI. The CDR3 sequence is 16 residues long. Trimming took off 1 base at V and 0 bases at J, with 9 bases between the two ends. The CDR3: CASSEVLTTTNEKLFF. CDR3 bases: TGTGCCAGCAGTGAAGTTTTGACAACAACTAATGAAAAACTGTTTTTT.

This rearrangement joins TRBV2 to TRBJ1-1; possibly TRBD1 for D (5 bases). Trimming pared 6 bases from V and 3 bases from J, leaving 8 bases between. The CDR3 spans 12 residues. CDR1 and CDR2 from the germline V gene are SNHLY and FYNNEI. The CDR3 coding sequence is TGTGCCAGCAGCCCGGGGGACACTGAAGCTTTCTTT. Encoded protein: CASSPGDTEAFF.

This chain joins TRBV5-1 and TRBJ2-7, with 13 bases matching TRBD2. The CDR3 totals 15 residues. CDR1 is SGHRS, CDR2 YFSETQ, per germline. The V and J ends lost 5 bases and 2 bases, in that order; junction bases with no gene match: 4. The CDR3 nucleotides are TGCGCCAGCAGGGTGGGACTAGCGGGGACCTACGAGCAGTACTTC. Its translation is CASRVGLAGTYEQYF.

The rearrangement joins TRBV19 to TRBJ2-7; 9 positions match TRBD2. This CDR3 contains 14 residues. With 4 bases clipped from V and 5 bases from J, the junction kept 6 bases outside the gene matches. Germline loops: CDR1 LNHDA, CDR2 SQIVND (reference sequence). For the CDR3, the DNA is TGTGCCAGTAGTACTAGTCTAGCGGGGCACGAGCAGTACTTC. This codes for CASSTSLAGHEQYF.

With respect to this clone: Its ends do not fully match the called genes, so a read error is possible. The genes are TRBV10-2 and TRBJ1-2; 9 nucleotides align to TRBD1. This CDR3 has 17 amino acids. The germline V gene has CDR1 WSHSY and CDR2 SAAADI. The CDR3 is CASSGVLLGQGNDGYTF. CDR3 DNA sequence: TGCGCCAGCAGTGGGGTCCTCCTGGGACAGGGTAACGATGGCTACACCTTC.

The chain uses TRBV27 and TRBJ2-2; 8 nucleotides match TRBD1. The length of the CDR3 is 16 residues. V was pared by 0 bases and J by 5 bases, with 5 bases of the junction left unmatched. CDR1 is MNHEY, CDR2 SMNVEV, per germline (reference sequence). The CDR3 spells CASSLSGQVETGELFF. Written as DNA, the CDR3 is TGTGCCAGCAGTTTATCGGGACAGGTCGAAACCGGGGAGCTGTTTTTT.

The chain combines TRBV19 with TRBJ2-7, with D perhaps matching TRBD2 (5 bases). Trimming took off 3 bases at V and 0 bases at J, with 9 bases between the two ends. The CDR3 is made up of 14 amino acids. Germline assignment: CDR1 LNHDA and CDR2 SQIVND (reference sequence). CDR3 loop: CASSMSSDSYEQYF. In DNA form, the CDR3 reads TGTGCCAGTAGTATGAGTAGCGACTCCTACGAGCAGTACTTC.

The chain combines TRBV28 with TRBJ1-2; perhaps TRBD1 as D (5 bases). CDR1 and CDR2 from the germline V gene are MDHEN and SYDVKM. Deletions cut 8 bases from V and 0 bases from J, with 13 bases between. The CDR3 has 14 residues. CDR3 bases: TGTGCCAGCCTCGCAGGGATGGCTAACTATGGCTACACCTTC. Translation: CASLAGMANYGYTF.

The chain has TRBV5-1 and TRBJ2-7, with 10 bases identical to TRBD2. Germline V gene sequence: CDR1 SGHRS, CDR2 YFSETQ. The junction had 7 bases not matched to a gene; V was cut back by 0 bases and J by 4 bases. The CDR3 is made up of 16 amino acids. Here the CDR3 reads CASSLVQSGGAYEQYF. CDR3 in DNA: TGCGCCAGCAGCTTGGTCCAGAGCGGGGGGGCTTACGAGCAGTACTTC.

The chain employs TRBV6-5 and TRBJ1-5, with TRBD1 as a possible D gene (6 bases). The CDR3 spans 13 residues. Germline assignment: CDR1 MNHEY and CDR2 SVGAGI. V was trimmed by 7 bases and J by 11 bases, leaving 18 bases between them. This CDR3 reads CASTEPLQGAQHF. CDR3 nucleotide sequence: TGTGCCAGCACCGAACCCCTACAGGGAGCCCAGCATTTT.

This chain uses TRBV18 with TRBJ1-6, with 12 positions matching TRBD1. The ends lost 4 bases at V and 7 bases at J; junction bases unmatched: 2. Germline V gives CDR1 KGHSH, CDR2 LQKENI. The CDR3 has 15 residues. The CDR3 region is CASSQGQGANSPLHF. The CDR3 nucleotides read TGTGCCAGCTCACAGGGACAGGGGGCGAATTCACCCCTCCACTTT.

The chain combines TRBV11-2 with TRBJ1-5; D uncertain. CDR3 length: 13 amino acids. Germline CDR1 and CDR2: SGHAT and FQNNGV. Trimming took 5 bases from V and 2 from J, leaving 7 bases between them. The chain's CDR3 is CASSDRGNQPQHF. CDR3 DNA: TGTGCCAGCAGCGATCGGGGCAATCAGCCCCAGCATTTT.

The genes are TRBV30 and TRBJ2-1, with 7 bases that match TRBD2. The CDR3 has 14 residues. From germline, CDR1 is GTSNPN and CDR2 SVGIG (reference sequence). J gave up 5 bases and V 3 bases, and 7 bases lay outside the gene matches. CDR3 sequence (DNA): TGTGCCTGGAGCGGGGACTATCCCCACAATGAGCAGTTCTTC. It specifies CAWSGDYPHNEQFF.

The chain couples TRBV28 to TRBJ1-2, with D unresolved. CDR1 is MDHEN and CDR2 is SYDVKM in the germline V gene. The CDR3 has 13 residues. V dropped 8 bases and J dropped 2 bases, with 12 bases sitting between them. The CDR3: CASHETGNYGYTF. CDR3 nucleotide sequence: TGTGCCAGCCACGAGACGGGGAACTATGGCTACACCTTC.

CDR3 in amino acids: CATSRESGMNTEAFF. The CDR3 DNA is TGTGCCACCAGCAGAGAATCAGGAATGAACACTGAAGCTTTCTTT. The genes are TRBV15 and TRBJ1-1; D unresolved. Trimming removed 0 bases from V and 0 bases from J, with 8 bases in between. CDR1 LNHNV and CDR2 YYDKDF come from the germline V gene (reference sequence). The CDR3 has 15 residues.

This chain connects TRBV19 to TRBJ2-1, with D unclear. Germline CDR1 and CDR2: LNHDA and SQIVND (reference sequence). Trimming took 3 bases from V and 4 from J, leaving 7 bases between them. The length of the CDR3 is 13 residues. The chain's CDR3 is CASSMVGYNEQFF. The CDR3 nucleotides are TGTGCCAGTAGTATGGTCGGGTACAATGAGCAGTTCTTC.

In DNA form, the CDR3 reads TGTGCCAGCAGCTACGGGACTAGCGGACTCGACAATGAGCAGTTCTTC. Its translation: CASSYGTSGLDNEQFF. This chain uses TRBV7-3 with TRBJ2-1; TRBD2 matches 11 bases. This CDR3 contains 16 residues. The germline CDR1 and CDR2 sequences are SGHTA and FQGTGA. V lost 4 bases and J lost 5; bases outside the gene matches: 7.

The chain carries TRBV4-1 and TRBJ2-3, with D possibly TRBD2 on 6 matching bases. This CDR3 is 14 amino acids long. V was cut by 1 base and J by 4 bases, with 9 bases left in between. Germline lookup yields CDR1 MGHRA and CDR2 YSYEKL. The CDR3 DNA follows: TGCGCCAGCAGCCAAGCGGGGGACCCAGATACGCAGTATTTT. Amino acid sequence: CASSQAGDPDTQYF.